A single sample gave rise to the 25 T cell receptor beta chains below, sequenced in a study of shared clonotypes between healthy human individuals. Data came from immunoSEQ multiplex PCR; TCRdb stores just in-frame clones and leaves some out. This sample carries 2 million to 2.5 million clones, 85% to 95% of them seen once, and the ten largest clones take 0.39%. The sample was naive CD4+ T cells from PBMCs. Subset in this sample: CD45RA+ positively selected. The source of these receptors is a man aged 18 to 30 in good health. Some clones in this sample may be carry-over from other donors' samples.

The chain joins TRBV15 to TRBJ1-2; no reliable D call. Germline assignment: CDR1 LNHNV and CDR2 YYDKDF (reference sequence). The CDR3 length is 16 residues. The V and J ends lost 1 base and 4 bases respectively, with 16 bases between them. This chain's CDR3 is CATSRVPQAGRYGYTF. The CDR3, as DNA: TGTGCCACCAGCAGAGTACCCCAAGCAGGTCGCTATGGCTACACCTTC.

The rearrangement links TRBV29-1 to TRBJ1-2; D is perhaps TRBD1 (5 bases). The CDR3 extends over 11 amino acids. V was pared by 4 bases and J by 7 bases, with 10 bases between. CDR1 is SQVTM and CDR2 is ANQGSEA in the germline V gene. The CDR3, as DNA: TGCAGCGTTGGGGGGGTATCTGGCTACACCTTC. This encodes CSVGGVSGYTF.

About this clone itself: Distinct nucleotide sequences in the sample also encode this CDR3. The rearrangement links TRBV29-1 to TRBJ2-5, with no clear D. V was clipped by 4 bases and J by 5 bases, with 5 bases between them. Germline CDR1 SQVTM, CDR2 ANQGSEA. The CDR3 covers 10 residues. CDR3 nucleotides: TGCAGCGTTGCCGGCGAGACCCAGTACTTC. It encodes CSVAGETQYF. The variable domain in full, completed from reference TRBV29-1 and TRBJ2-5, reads SAVISQKPSRDICQRGTSLTIQCQVDSQVTMMFWYRQQPGQSLTLIATANQGSEATYESGFVIDKFPISRPNLTFSTLTVSNMSPEDSSIYLCSVAGETQYFGPGTRLLVL.

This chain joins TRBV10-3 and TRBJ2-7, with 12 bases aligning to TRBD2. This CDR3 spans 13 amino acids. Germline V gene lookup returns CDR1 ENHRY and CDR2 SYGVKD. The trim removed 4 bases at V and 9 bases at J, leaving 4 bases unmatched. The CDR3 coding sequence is TGTGCCATCAGTGTAGAGGGACTAGCGGGGCAGTACTTC. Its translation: CAISVEGLAGQYF.

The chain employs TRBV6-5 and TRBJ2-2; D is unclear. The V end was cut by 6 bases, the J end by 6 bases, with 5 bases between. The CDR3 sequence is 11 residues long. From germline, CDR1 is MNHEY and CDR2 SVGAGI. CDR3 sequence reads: CASRSSGELFF. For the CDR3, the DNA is TGTGCCAGCAGAAGTTCCGGGGAGCTGTTTTTT.

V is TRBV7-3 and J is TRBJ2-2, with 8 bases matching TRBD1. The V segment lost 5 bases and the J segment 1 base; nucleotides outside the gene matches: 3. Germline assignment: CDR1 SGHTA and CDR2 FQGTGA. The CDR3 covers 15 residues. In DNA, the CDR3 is TGTGCCAGCAGCCCCGGGACAGGGAACACCGGGGAGCTGTTTTTT. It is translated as CASSPGTGNTGELFF.

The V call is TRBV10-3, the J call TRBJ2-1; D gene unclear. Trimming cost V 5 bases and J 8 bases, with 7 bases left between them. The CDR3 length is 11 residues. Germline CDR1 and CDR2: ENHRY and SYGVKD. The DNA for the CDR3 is TGTGCCATCAGTTTCGGCGATGAGCAGTTCTTC. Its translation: CAISFGDEQFF.

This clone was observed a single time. In nucleotides, the CDR3 is TGTGCCAGCAGTTACTCGGGGGGGACAGGCAACTACGAGCAGTACTTC. Translation gives CASSYSGGTGNYEQYF. The V call is TRBV6-5, the J call TRBJ2-7; D possibly corresponds to TRBD1 (8 bases). Germline values: CDR1 MNHEY, CDR2 SVGAGI. The CDR3 is made up of 16 amino acids. The V end was cut by 0 bases, the J end by 3 bases, with 15 bases between.

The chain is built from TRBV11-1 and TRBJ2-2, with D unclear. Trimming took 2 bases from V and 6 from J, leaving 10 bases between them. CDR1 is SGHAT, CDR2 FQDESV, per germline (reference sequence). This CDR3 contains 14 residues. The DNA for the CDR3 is TGTGCCAGCAGCTTACGTCCGTTAGCCGGGGAGCTGTTTTTT. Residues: CASSLRPLAGELFF.

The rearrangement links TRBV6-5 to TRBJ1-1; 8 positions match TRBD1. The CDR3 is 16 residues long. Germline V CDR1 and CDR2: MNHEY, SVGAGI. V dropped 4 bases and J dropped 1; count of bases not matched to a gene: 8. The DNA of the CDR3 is TGTGCCAGCAGTTCCACGACAGGGGCCTCGAACACTGAAGCTTTCTTT. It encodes CASSSTTGASNTEAFF.

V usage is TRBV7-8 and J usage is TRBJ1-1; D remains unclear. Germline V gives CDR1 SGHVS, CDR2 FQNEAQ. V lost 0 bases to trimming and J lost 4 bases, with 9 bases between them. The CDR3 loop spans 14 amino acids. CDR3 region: CASSLATAGTEAFF. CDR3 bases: TGTGCCAGCAGCTTAGCAACGGCTGGCACTGAAGCTTTCTTT.

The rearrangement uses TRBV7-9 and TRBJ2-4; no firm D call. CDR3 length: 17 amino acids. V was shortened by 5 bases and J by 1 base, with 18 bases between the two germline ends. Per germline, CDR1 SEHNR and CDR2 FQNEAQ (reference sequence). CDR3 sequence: CASSPLSRQSAKNIQYF. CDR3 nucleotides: TGTGCCAGCAGCCCCCTTTCCAGGCAGTCGGCCAAAAACATTCAGTACTTC.

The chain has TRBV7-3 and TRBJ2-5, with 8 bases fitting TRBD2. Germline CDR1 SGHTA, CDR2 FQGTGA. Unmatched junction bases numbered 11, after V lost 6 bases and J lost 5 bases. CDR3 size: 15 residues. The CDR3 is CASSSTGGPGETQYF. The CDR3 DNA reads TGTGCCAGCAGTTCCACGGGAGGGCCGGGCGAGACCCAGTACTTC.

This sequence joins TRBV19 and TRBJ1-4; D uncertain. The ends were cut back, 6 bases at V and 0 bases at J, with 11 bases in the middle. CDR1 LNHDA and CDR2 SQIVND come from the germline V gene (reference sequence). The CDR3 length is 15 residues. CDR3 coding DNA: TGTGCCAGTAGAACCCACGGTGCAACTAATGAAAAACTGTTTTTT. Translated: CASRTHGATNEKLFF.

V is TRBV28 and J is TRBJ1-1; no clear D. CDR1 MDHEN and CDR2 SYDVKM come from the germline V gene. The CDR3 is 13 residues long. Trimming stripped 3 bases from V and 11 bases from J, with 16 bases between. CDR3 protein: CASSFSGSRTAFF. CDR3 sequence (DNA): TGTGCCAGCAGTTTCTCGGGTTCACGGACTGCTTTCTTT.

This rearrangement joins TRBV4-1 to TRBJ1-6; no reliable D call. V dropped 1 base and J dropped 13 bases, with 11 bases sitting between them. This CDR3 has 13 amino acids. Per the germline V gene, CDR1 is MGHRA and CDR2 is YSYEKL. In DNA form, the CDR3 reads TGCGCCAGCAGCCAAGTGAGGGAAAGCCCCCTCCACTTT. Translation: CASSQVRESPLHF.

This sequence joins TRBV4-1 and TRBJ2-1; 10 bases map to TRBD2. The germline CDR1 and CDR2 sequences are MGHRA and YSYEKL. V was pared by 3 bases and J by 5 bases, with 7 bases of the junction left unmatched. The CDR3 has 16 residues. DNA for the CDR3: TGCGCCAGCAGCCATACAAGCGGGAGGGCCAACAATGAGCAGTTCTTC. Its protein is CASSHTSGRANNEQFF.

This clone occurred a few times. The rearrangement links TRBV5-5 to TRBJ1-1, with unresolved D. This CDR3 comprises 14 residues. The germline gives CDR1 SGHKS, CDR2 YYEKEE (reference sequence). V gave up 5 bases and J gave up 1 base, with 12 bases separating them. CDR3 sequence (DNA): TGTGCCAGCAGGAGGGCCCTGGGGAACACTGAAGCTTTCTTT. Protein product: CASRRALGNTEAFF.

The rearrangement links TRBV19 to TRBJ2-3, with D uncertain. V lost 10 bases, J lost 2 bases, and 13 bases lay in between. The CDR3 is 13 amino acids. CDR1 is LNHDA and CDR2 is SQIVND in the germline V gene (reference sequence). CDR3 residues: CATQLPSTDTQYF. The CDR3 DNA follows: TGTGCCACCCAATTGCCCTCCACAGATACGCAGTATTTT.

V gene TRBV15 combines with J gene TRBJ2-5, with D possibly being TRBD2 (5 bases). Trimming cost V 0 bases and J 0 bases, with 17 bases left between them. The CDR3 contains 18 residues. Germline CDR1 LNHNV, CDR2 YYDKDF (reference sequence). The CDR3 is CATSRDSGRLLNQETQYF. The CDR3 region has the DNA TGTGCCACCAGCAGAGATTCTGGCAGACTATTAAACCAAGAGACCCAGTACTTC. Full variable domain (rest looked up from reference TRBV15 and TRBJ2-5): DAMVIQNPRYQVTQFGKPVTLSCSQTLNHNVMYWYQQKSSQAPKLLFHYYDKDFNNEADTPDNFQSRRPNTSFCFLDIRSPGLGDTAMYLCATSRDSGRLLNQETQYFGPGTRLLVL.

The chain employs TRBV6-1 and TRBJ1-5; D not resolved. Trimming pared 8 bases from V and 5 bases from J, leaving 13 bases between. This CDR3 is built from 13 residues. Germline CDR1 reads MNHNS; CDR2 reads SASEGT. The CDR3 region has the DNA TGTGCCAGCCATTCAGAAGGTGATCAGCCCCAGCATTTT. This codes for CASHSEGDQPQHF.

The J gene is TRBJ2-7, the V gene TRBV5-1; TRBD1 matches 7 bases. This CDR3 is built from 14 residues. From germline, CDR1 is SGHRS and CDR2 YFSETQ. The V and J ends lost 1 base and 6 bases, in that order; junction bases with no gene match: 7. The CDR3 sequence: CASSLQGTAREQYF. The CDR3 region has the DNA TGCGCCAGCAGCTTGCAAGGGACAGCTCGCGAGCAGTACTTC.

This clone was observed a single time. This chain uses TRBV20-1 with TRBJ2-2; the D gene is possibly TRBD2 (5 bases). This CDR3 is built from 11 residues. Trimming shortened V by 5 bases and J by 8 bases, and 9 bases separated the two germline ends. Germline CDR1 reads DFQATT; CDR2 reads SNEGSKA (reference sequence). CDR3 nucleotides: TGCAGTGCTGGGAGTAGGGGGGAGCTGTTTTTT. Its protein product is CSAGSRGELFF.

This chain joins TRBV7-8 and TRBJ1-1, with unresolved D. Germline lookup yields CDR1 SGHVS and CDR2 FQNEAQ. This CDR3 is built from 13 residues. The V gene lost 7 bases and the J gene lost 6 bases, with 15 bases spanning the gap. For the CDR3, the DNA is TGTGCCAGCAAAACGACGGAGTTGGCTGAAGCTTTCTTT. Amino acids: CASKTTELAEAFF.

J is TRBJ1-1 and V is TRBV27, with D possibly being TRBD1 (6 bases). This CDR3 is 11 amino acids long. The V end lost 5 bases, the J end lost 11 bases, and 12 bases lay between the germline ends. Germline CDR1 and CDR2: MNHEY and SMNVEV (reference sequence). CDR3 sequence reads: CASSLAGVAFF. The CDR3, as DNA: TGTGCCAGCAGTCTCGCAGGGGTGGCTTTCTTT.